This TCR beta chain stems from a study of T cell repertoires in cytomegalovirus infection. TCRdb re-analysed the reads in MiXCR, keeping a single row per CDR3 protein. In the table there are a few hundred thousand distinct CDR3 sequences, 35% to 50% of which are singletons. This CDR3 spans 14 amino acids. V lost 4 bases to trimming and J lost 11 bases, with 20 bases between them. CDR1 is MNHNS, CDR2 SASEGT, per germline. Comment on this clonotype: The antigen is not known.

The sequence came from a human donor in good health (CMV status not recorded). Some clones in this sample may be carry-over from other donors' samples. The chain combines TRBV6-1 with TRBJ1-2; the D gene is possibly TRBD1 (6 bases). The source was cultured PBMCs, collected from culture after CMV antigen stimulation. The CDR3 DNA reads TGTGCCAGCAGTGCCCTGCGGGGGGCGAAGCTATACACCTTC. Its protein is CASSALRGAKLYTF.